Reported below is one T cell receptor (beta chain). This specimen comes from a study of blood T cell repertoires in COVID-19. Turning to the study itself: The origin of the acute and convalescent COVID-19 samples was the United States, Italy and Spain.

Individuals aged 18 to 89 years were recruited from some 26 US areas. In Cohort 3, a recovered donor had either two negative PCRs, clearance, or symptom resolution. How the authors handled the data: Nucleated cell number was recorded as an estimate derived from reference gene primer amplification. Assay used: immunoSEQ multiplex PCR; TCRdb lists only in-frame clones, some missing. The V and J calls and clone size were taken over from that table, and D and trimming were inferred from the DNA. The sample consists of a few hundred thousand clones, 85% to 90% of them appearing once. J lost 6 bases, V lost 3 bases, and 7 bases had no gene match. Germline lookup yields CDR1 SNHLY and CDR2 FYNNEI. The CDR3 sequence is 15 residues long.

The specimen sequenced was PBMCs or T cells enriched from blood (not recorded which). The source of this sequence is a woman in her late teens or twenties who had recovered from COVID-19. The rearrangement joins TRBV2 to TRBJ1-4, with 7 bases aligning to TRBD1. CDR3 coding DNA: TGTGCCAGCAGTGATGAGGGAACAGGGGATGAAAAACTGTTTTTT. Its protein is CASSDEGTGDEKLFF.